These 12 T cell receptor beta chains were all obtained from the same sample, sequenced in a study of T cell responses to AZD1222 COVID-19 vaccine (dated by TCRdb to the early 2020s). Libraries were made using the immunoSEQ multiplex PCR assay. Imported from immuneACCESS, the table was reduced by TCRdb to in-frame sequences with V and J called. These copies leave out some clones; in studies compared against another copy, an unresolved V gene accounts for under half, and the cause of the remainder is not known. The sample profile shows approximately 100,000 clones; about 90% of them were found once. The top ten hold around 6.8% of the sample. The sample's time point label, decoded: baseline before first vaccination. The material was peripheral blood, obtained on day 0 of AZD1222 vaccination. The receptors stem from an adult in good health.

J is TRBJ1-5 and V is TRBV29-1; 11 bases are a match to TRBD1. In germline, CDR1 is SQVTM, CDR2 ANQGSEA. Trimming cost V 6 bases and J 7 bases; bases outside gene matches: 5. The CDR3 is made up of 13 amino acids. The CDR3 DNA sequence: TGCAGCGTCTCGGGACAGGGGGACCAGCCCCAGCATTTT. Translated: CSVSGQGDQPQHF.

The chain uses TRBV19 and TRBJ1-1; D is perhaps TRBD1 (6 bases). In germline, CDR1 is LNHDA, CDR2 SQIVND (reference sequence). V lost 5 bases to trimming and J lost 5 bases, with 24 bases between them. The length of the CDR3 is 17 residues. CDR3: CASSPGAARGKWTEAFF. CDR3 sequence (DNA): TGTGCCAGTAGTCCAGGCGCTGCCAGGGGCAAGTGGACTGAAGCTTTCTTT. Together with reference TRBV19 and TRBJ1-1, the CDR3 gives the full variable domain: DGGITQSPKYLFRKEGQNVTLSCEQNLNHDAMYWYRQDPGQGLRLIYYSQIVNDFQKGDIAEGYSVSREKKESFPLTVTSAQKNPTAFYLCASSPGAARGKWTEAFFGQGTRLTVV.

This chain connects TRBV5-1 to TRBJ1-1; 11 bases map to TRBD1. CDR1 and CDR2 from the germline V gene are SGHRS and YFSETQ. With 2 bases clipped from V and 11 bases from J, the junction kept 8 bases outside the gene matches. There are 14 residues in the CDR3. The CDR3 spells CASSLGTGGRVAFF. CDR3 DNA: TGCGCCAGCAGCTTAGGGACAGGGGGACGGGTGGCTTTCTTT.

The rearrangement uses TRBV9 and TRBJ1-4; TRBD1 aligns across 7 bases. Germline-derived CDR1 and CDR2 are SGDLS and YYNGEE. This CDR3 contains 15 residues. J was trimmed by 6 bases and V by 3 bases; bases with no gene match: 8. Written as DNA, the CDR3 is TGTGCCAGCAGCGGATTACAGGGGAGAGATGAAAAACTGTTTTTT. Protein sequence: CASSGLQGRDEKLFF.

The rearrangement joins TRBV7-9 to TRBJ1-2; D remains unclear. Between the trimmed V and J ends, which lost 2 bases and 1 base, there was a span of 8 bases. The CDR3 runs 14 residues. Per germline, CDR1 SEHNR and CDR2 FQNEAQ (reference sequence). The CDR3 spells CASSLSGGNYGYTF. The DNA for the CDR3 is TGTGCCAGCAGCTTATCAGGCGGTAACTATGGCTACACCTTC.

This sequence joins TRBV18 and TRBJ1-6; 10 bases are a match to TRBD1. The CDR3 totals 15 residues. Germline V gene sequence: CDR1 KGHSH, CDR2 LQKENI. V shed 0 bases and J 10 bases; nucleotides not matched to a gene: 3. The CDR3 loop reads CASSPPGTGESPLHF. The CDR3, as DNA: TGTGCCAGCTCACCACCGGGGACAGGGGAGTCACCCCTCCACTTT.

The chain couples TRBV23-1 to TRBJ1-2; D gene uncertain. TRBV23-1 falls under the ORF class, with uncertain function. V gave up 3 bases and J gave up 6 bases, with 17 bases separating them. The CDR3 is made up of 15 amino acids. Here the CDR3 DNA reads TGCGCCAGCAGTCACGTCGGGCCGAGCGGGGATGGCTACACCTTC. It translates to CASSHVGPSGDGYTF.

V and J are TRBV19 and TRBJ1-2; the D is unclear. This CDR3 spans 13 amino acids. Trimming took 5 bases from V and 8 from J, leaving 15 bases between them. Per the germline V gene, CDR1 is LNHDA and CDR2 is SQIVND (reference sequence). In DNA form, the CDR3 reads TGTGCCAGTAGTCCGACCGACCCGCGAGGCTACACCTTC. The encoded protein is CASSPTDPRGYTF.

The chain recombines TRBV7-3 with TRBJ1-5, with D maybe TRBD1 (5 bases). The CDR3 loop spans 13 amino acids. Germline loops: CDR1 SGHTA, CDR2 FQGTGA. Trimming shortened V by 3 bases and J by 3 bases, and 6 bases separated the two germline ends. The DNA of the CDR3 is TGTGCCAGCAGCTTTGGGGCCAATCAGCCCCAGCATTTT. Its protein product is CASSFGANQPQHF.

The rearrangement joins TRBV9 to TRBJ1-4; 7 bases fit TRBD1. CDR3 size: 15 residues. Germline values: CDR1 SGDLS, CDR2 YYNGEE. J was trimmed by 8 bases and V by 6 bases; bases with no gene match: 13. The DNA for the CDR3 is TGTGCCAGCAACGAAGGGGGCTCCCACGCCGAAAAACTGTTTTTT. It specifies CASNEGGSHAEKLFF. Full variable domain (remainder filled in from reference TRBV9 and TRBJ1-4): DSGVTQTPKHLITATGQRVTLRCSPRSGDLSVYWYQQSLDQGLQFLIQYYNGEERAKGNILERFSAQQFPDLHSELNLSSLELGDSALYFCASNEGGSHAEKLFFGSGTQLSVL.

The sample holds a few counts of this clone. The CDR3 DNA follows: TGTGCCAGCTCACCACCCGGGGCAGTAGCGATCTCCTACGAGCAGTACTTC. Translation gives CASSPPGAVAISYEQYF. This chain uses TRBV18 with TRBJ2-7; TRBD1 or TRBD2 may be the D gene (5 bases each). This CDR3 is built from 17 residues. V lost 0 bases to trimming and J lost 0 bases, with 15 bases between them. The germline CDR1 and CDR2 sequences are KGHSH and LQKENI.

The chain has TRBV3-1 (or the pseudogene TRBV3-2) and TRBJ1-3, with 12 bases aligning to TRBD1. The CDR3 contains 16 residues. CDR1 is LGHDT, CDR2 YNNKEL, per germline (reference sequence). V dropped 6 bases and J dropped 11; count of bases not matched to a gene: 14. The CDR3 region is CASRPSGQGAGGAIYF. In DNA, the CDR3 is TGTGCCAGCAGACCCTCGGGACAGGGGGCAGGAGGTGCCATATATTTT.